This T cell receptor beta chain was identified during a study of blood T cell repertoires in COVID-19. Study information: Material from acute and convalescent COVID-19 was sourced from the United States, Italy and Spain.

Patients of the Seattle cohort, enrolled during active infection, were followed longitudinally. Germline assignment: CDR1 KGHSH and CDR2 LQKENI. V lost 3 bases, J lost 2 bases, and 17 bases lay in between. The CDR3 covers 17 residues. Per the study methods: Researchers report that nucleated cell counts were estimated from reference gene primer amplification. TCRdb keeps only in-frame clones here, not all; method: immunoSEQ multiplex PCR. The DNA was the basis for D and trimming; V, J and clone size are from that table. The sample has some 290,000 clones, almost 90% seen once; the top ten hold roughly 2.8%.

This rearrangement joins TRBV18 to TRBJ1-5; the D gene is possibly TRBD1 (6 bases). This receptor was identified in a woman in her 30s with COVID-19, enrolled during active disease. Specimen: peripheral blood. DNA of the CDR3: TGTGCCAGCTCACCGGGGGCAGGGGATCTCGGCAATCAGCCCCAGCATTTT. Amino acid sequence: CASSPGAGDLGNQPQHF.